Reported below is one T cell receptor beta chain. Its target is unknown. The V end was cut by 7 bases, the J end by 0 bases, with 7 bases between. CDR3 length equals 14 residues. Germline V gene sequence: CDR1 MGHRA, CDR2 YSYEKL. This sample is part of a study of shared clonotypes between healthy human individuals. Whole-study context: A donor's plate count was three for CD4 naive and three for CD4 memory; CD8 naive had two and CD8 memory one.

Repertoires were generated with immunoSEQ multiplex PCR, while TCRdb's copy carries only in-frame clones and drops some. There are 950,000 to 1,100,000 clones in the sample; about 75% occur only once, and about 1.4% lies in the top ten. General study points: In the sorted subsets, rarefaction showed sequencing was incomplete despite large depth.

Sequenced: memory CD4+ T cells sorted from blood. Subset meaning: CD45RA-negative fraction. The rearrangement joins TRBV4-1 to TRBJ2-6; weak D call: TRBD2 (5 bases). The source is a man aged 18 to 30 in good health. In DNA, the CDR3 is TGCGCCAGCACGGACTTCTCTGGGGCCAACGTCCTGACTTTC. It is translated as CASTDFSGANVLTF.